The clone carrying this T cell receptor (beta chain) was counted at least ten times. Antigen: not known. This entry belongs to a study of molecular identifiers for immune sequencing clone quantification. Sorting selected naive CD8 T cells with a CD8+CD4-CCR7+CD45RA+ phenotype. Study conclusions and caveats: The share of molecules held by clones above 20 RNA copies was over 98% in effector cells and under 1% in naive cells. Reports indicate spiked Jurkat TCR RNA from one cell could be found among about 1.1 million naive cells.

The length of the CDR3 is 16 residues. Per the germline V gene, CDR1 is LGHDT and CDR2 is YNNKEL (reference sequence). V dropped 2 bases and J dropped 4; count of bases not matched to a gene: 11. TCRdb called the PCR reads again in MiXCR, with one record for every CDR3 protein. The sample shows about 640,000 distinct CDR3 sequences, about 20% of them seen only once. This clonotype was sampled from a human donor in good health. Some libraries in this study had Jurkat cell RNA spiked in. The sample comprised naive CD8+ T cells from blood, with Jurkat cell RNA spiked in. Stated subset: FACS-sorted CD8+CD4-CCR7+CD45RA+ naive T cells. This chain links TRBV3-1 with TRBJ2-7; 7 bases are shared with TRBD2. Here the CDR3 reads CASSQWGGYEPYEQYF. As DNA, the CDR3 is TGTGCCAGCAGCCAATGGGGGGGGTATGAACCTTACGAGCAGTACTTC.